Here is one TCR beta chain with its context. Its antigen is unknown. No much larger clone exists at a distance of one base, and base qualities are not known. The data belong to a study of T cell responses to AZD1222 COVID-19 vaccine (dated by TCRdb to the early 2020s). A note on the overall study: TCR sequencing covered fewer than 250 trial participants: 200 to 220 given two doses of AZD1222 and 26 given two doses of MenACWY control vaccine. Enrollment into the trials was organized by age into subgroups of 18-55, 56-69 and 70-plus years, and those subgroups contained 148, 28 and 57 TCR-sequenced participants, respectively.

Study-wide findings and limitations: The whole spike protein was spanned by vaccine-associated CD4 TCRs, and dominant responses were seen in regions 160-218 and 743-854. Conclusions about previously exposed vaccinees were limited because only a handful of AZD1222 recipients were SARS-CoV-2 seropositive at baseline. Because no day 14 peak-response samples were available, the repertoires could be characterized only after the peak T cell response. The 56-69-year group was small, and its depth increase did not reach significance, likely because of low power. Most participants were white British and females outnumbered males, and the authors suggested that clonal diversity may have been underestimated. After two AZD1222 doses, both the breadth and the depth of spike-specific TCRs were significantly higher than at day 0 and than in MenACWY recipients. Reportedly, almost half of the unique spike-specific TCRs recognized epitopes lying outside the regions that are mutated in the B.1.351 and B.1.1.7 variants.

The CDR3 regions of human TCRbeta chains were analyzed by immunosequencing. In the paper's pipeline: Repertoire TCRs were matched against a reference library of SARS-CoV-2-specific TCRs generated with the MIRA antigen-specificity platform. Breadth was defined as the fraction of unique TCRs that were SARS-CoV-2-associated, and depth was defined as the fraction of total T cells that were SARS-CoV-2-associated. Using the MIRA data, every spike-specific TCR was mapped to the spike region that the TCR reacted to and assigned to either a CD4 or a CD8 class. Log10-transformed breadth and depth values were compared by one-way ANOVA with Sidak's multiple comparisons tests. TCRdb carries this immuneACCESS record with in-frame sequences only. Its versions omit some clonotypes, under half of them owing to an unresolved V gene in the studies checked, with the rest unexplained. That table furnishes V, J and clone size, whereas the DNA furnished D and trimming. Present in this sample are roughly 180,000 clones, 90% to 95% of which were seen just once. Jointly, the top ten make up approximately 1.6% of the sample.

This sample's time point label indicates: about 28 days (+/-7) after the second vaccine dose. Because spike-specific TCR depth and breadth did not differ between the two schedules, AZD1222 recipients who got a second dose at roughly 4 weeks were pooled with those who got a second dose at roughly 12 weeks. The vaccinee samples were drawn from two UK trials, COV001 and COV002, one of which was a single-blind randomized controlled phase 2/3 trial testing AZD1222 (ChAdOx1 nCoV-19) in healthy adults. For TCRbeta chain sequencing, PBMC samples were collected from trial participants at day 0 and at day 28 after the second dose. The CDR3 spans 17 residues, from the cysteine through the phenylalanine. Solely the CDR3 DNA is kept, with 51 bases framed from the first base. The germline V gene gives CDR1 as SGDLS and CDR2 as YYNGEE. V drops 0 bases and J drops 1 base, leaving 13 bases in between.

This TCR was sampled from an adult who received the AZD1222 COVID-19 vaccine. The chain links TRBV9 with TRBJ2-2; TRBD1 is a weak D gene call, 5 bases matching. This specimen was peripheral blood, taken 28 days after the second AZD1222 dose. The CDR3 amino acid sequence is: CASSVGLQGRNTGELFF. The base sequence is TGTGCCAGCAGCGTAGGATTGCAGGGCAGGAACACCGGGGAGCTGTTTTTT.